A selection of T cell receptor beta chains follows, all from one sample in a study of identical twins. TCRdb re-derived calls from the 5' RACE reads in MiXCR, one entry per CDR3 protein. The top ten hold about 12% of the sample, which has some 730,000 distinct CDR3 sequences, 15% to 20% seen once. This same sample was also taken into another study, of T cells expressing NK-cell markers.

Input material: PBMCs. The receptors were sampled from a woman between 18 and 29 years old in good health. CDR3s include the opening cysteine and the closing phenylalanine or tryptophan. The D gene is left open where the match is weak. Clone size appears in some rows only: once, few, many, or a class for an expanded clone.

clone size: -
D gene: -
V gene: TRBV27
J gene: TRBJ1-6
CDR3 DNA: TGTGCCAGCAGTGTGCTAAGATTCGATTCACCCCTCCACTTT
CDR3 protein: CASSVLRFDSPLHF

clone size: -
D gene: TRBD2
V gene: TRBV6-2/TRBV6-3
J gene: TRBJ2-7
CDR3 DNA: TGTGCCAGCAGCCATGCTCCCTTCGGACTAGCCAACTCCTACGAGCAGTACTTC
CDR3 protein: CASSHAPFGLANSYEQYF

clone size: -
D gene: -
V gene: TRBV12-3/TRBV12-4
J gene: TRBJ2-3
CDR3 DNA: TGTGCCAGCAGCACCCCCACTAGAACGCAGTATTTT
CDR3 protein: CASSTPTRTQYF

clone size: -
D gene: -
V gene: TRBV10-3
J gene: TRBJ2-7
CDR3 DNA: TGTGCCATCAGCGAGGGCCTCTGGCAGTACTTC
CDR3 protein: CAISEGLWQYF

clone size: -
D gene: TRBD1
V gene: TRBV12-5
J gene: TRBJ1-6
CDR3 DNA: TGTGCTAGTCTCCGGGACAGGGCTTGGAATTCACCCCTCCACTTT
CDR3 protein: CASLRDRAWNSPLHF

clone size: few
D gene: -
V gene: TRBV27
J gene: TRBJ1-4
CDR3 DNA: TGTGCCAGCAGGAGGAGGGTAGAGGCTAATGAAAAACTGTTTTTT
CDR3 protein: CASRRRVEANEKLFF

clone size: -
D gene: -
V gene: TRBV10-3
J gene: TRBJ2-3
CDR3 DNA: TGTGCCACCCGTGAAGGGGGGGTGGCAGATACGCAGTATTTT
CDR3 protein: CATREGGVADTQYF

clone size: -
D gene: -
V gene: TRBV6-1
J gene: TRBJ2-1
CDR3 DNA: TGTGCCAGCTCGAGGGCCATCTCCTACAATGAGCAGTTCTTC
CDR3 protein: CASSRAISYNEQFF

clone size: -
D gene: TRBD2
V gene: TRBV6-5
J gene: TRBJ2-1
CDR3 DNA: TGTGCCAGCAGTTACAAGTTAGCGGGGGGGAGGAATGAGCAGTTCTTC
CDR3 protein: CASSYKLAGGRNEQFF

clone size: many
D gene: TRBD2
V gene: TRBV20-1
J gene: TRBJ2-7
CDR3 DNA: TGCAGTGCTAGAGATCTCAGGGCGGGGGGACCCTACGAGCAGTACTTC
CDR3 protein: CSARDLRAGGPYEQYF

clone size: few
D gene: -
V gene: TRBV20-1
J gene: TRBJ2-1
CDR3 DNA: TGCAGTGCTAGAGCCCTACGGGGAGCCTACAATGAGCAGTTCTTC
CDR3 protein: CSARALRGAYNEQFF

clone size: -
D gene: TRBD2
V gene: TRBV6-5
J gene: TRBJ2-7
CDR3 DNA: TGTGCCAGCAGTTACTTGGGGGAGCCGGGGGGCGAGCAGTACTTC
CDR3 protein: CASSYLGEPGGEQYF

clone size: -
D gene: TRBD1
V gene: TRBV24-1
J gene: TRBJ2-7
CDR3 DNA: TGTGCCACCAGTGATTTGAGGGACAGATACGAGCAGTACTTC
CDR3 protein: CATSDLRDRYEQYF

clone size: -
D gene: -
V gene: TRBV20-1
J gene: TRBJ1-5
CDR3 DNA: TGCAGTGCTAAAAACAGGGGCAATCAGCCCCAGCATTTT
CDR3 protein: CSAKNRGNQPQHF

clone size: few
D gene: -
V gene: TRBV6-5
J gene: TRBJ1-6
CDR3 DNA: TGTGCCAGCAGTTACTCGTCCCGGGGGAGATCACCCCTCCACTTT
CDR3 protein: CASSYSSRGRSPLHF

clone size: -
D gene: -
V gene: TRBV12-3/TRBV12-4
J gene: TRBJ1-1
CDR3 DNA: TGTGCCAGCACCAAATCGGGTTCCGGGAACACTGAAGCTTTCTTT
CDR3 protein: CASTKSGSGNTEAFF

clone size: few
D gene: TRBD1
V gene: TRBV20-1
J gene: TRBJ2-1
CDR3 DNA: TGCAGTGCTAGTGGCGGGACAGGGAACCTGGGGTTCTTC
CDR3 protein: CSASGGTGNLGFF

clone size: few
D gene: TRBD2
V gene: TRBV11-1
J gene: TRBJ2-1
CDR3 DNA: TGTGCCAGCAGCAACACGGCGACTAGCGGGGGGGCGAGCTCCTACAATGAGCAGTTCTTC
CDR3 protein: CASSNTATSGGASSYNEQFF

clone size: -
D gene: -
V gene: TRBV10-3
J gene: TRBJ2-7
CDR3 DNA: TGTGCCATCAGTGTTGGGGGGAACGAGCAGTACTTC
CDR3 protein: CAISVGGNEQYF

clone size: few
D gene: -
V gene: TRBV27
J gene: TRBJ1-1
CDR3 DNA: TGTGCCAGCAGTCACCTCAGGGATGGGTACACTGAAGCTTTCTTT
CDR3 protein: CASSHLRDGYTEAFF

clone size: -
D gene: -
V gene: TRBV11-2
J gene: TRBJ2-7
CDR3 DNA: TGTGCCAGCAGCCGATTTCCGGGGTGGCACGAGCAGTACTTC
CDR3 protein: CASSRFPGWHEQYF

clone size: few
D gene: -
V gene: TRBV6-5
J gene: TRBJ2-2
CDR3 DNA: TGTGCCAGCAGTTACTCGAGGGGGGGAACCGGGGAGCTGTTTTTT
CDR3 protein: CASSYSRGGTGELFF

clone size: -
D gene: -
V gene: TRBV11-2
J gene: TRBJ2-1
CDR3 DNA: TGTGCCAGCAGCTTAGGCGGGACAAATGAGCAGTTCTTC
CDR3 protein: CASSLGGTNEQFF

clone size: -
D gene: -
V gene: TRBV16
J gene: TRBJ2-7
CDR3 DNA: TGTGCCAGCAGCCAACTTGATTCCTACGAGCAGTACTTC
CDR3 protein: CASSQLDSYEQYF

clone size: few
D gene: -
V gene: TRBV20-1
J gene: TRBJ1-1
CDR3 DNA: TGCAGTGCTAGTACCACAGGGTACGGGAACACTGAAGCTTTCTTT
CDR3 protein: CSASTTGYGNTEAFF

clone size: -
D gene: -
V gene: TRBV20-1
J gene: TRBJ2-1
CDR3 DNA: TGCAGTGCTAGAGATCCGGCGGGACCGCACAATGAGCAGTTCTTC
CDR3 protein: CSARDPAGPHNEQFF

clone size: few
D gene: -
V gene: TRBV5-6
J gene: TRBJ1-2
CDR3 DNA: TGTGCCAGCAGCCTGGGAGGGACGGGACCTTATGGCTACACCTTC
CDR3 protein: CASSLGGTGPYGYTF

clone size: many
D gene: -
V gene: TRBV7-2
J gene: TRBJ2-1
CDR3 DNA: TGTGCCAGCAGCTTAGTGAGGGTGCAGCGTAATGAGCAGTTCTTC
CDR3 protein: CASSLVRVQRNEQFF

clone size: -
D gene: -
V gene: TRBV11-2
J gene: TRBJ2-5
CDR3 DNA: TGTGCCAGCAGTCAGCACCAAGAGACCCAGTACTTC
CDR3 protein: CASSQHQETQYF

clone size: -
D gene: -
V gene: TRBV2
J gene: TRBJ2-3
CDR3 DNA: TGTGCCAGCAAAACACAGGGGGCGACTAGCGTTAGCACAGATACGCAGTATTTT
CDR3 protein: CASKTQGATSVSTDTQYF

clone size: many
D gene: TRBD2
V gene: TRBV27
J gene: TRBJ2-7
CDR3 DNA: TGTGCCAGCAGTTTATTTCCGGGAGGGAGCTCCTACGAGCAGTACTTC
CDR3 protein: CASSLFPGGSSYEQYF

clone size: -
D gene: -
V gene: TRBV7-9
J gene: TRBJ1-1
CDR3 DNA: TGTGCCAGCCTTGTGGGGAGGGCGACTGAAGCTTTCTTT
CDR3 protein: CASLVGRATEAFF

clone size: -
D gene: -
V gene: TRBV5-1
J gene: TRBJ1-4
CDR3 DNA: TGCGCCAGCAGCTTGAAACAGGGTTTTGAAAAACTGTTTTTT
CDR3 protein: CASSLKQGFEKLFF

clone size: few
D gene: TRBD2
V gene: TRBV10-3
J gene: TRBJ2-1
CDR3 DNA: TGTGCCATCAGTGAGTCTGTAGGGGCCGGCGGGGGGGCCCACAATGAGCAGTTCTTC
CDR3 protein: CAISESVGAGGGAHNEQFF

clone size: -
D gene: -
V gene: TRBV6-2/TRBV6-3
J gene: TRBJ2-1
CDR3 DNA: TGTGCCAGCTCTTACTTTCGGGGGAACGATGAGCAGTTCTTC
CDR3 protein: CASSYFRGNDEQFF

clone size: -
D gene: -
V gene: TRBV10-3
J gene: TRBJ1-5
CDR3 DNA: TGTGCCATCAGTGTAAACGGTAATCAGCCCCAGCATTTT
CDR3 protein: CAISVNGNQPQHF

clone size: few
D gene: TRBD2
V gene: TRBV20-1
J gene: TRBJ2-1
CDR3 DNA: TGCAGTGCTGGCGTTCCGGGACTAGCCCCCAATGAGCAGTTCTTC
CDR3 protein: CSAGVPGLAPNEQFF

clone size: many
D gene: TRBD1
V gene: TRBV12-3/TRBV12-4
J gene: TRBJ1-1
CDR3 DNA: TGTGCCAGCAGTTTTTCCGGGACAGGGTACGAAGCTTTCTTT
CDR3 protein: CASSFSGTGYEAFF

clone size: -
D gene: TRBD2
V gene: TRBV3-1
J gene: TRBJ2-7
CDR3 DNA: TGTGCCAGCAGCCGACAATCCGGGAGGCCCTACGAGCAGTACTTC
CDR3 protein: CASSRQSGRPYEQYF

clone size: once
D gene: -
V gene: TRBV5-6
J gene: TRBJ1-1
CDR3 DNA: TGTGCCAGCAGCTCAATAGAGACAGGGAACACTGAAGCTTTCTTT
CDR3 protein: CASSSIETGNTEAFF

clone size: few
D gene: TRBD1
V gene: TRBV20-1
J gene: TRBJ1-2
CDR3 DNA: TGCAGTGCTACAGGGGGCGCCGGCTATGGCTACACCTTC
CDR3 protein: CSATGGAGYGYTF

clone size: few
D gene: -
V gene: TRBV12-3/TRBV12-4
J gene: TRBJ1-2
CDR3 DNA: TGTGCCAGCAGTCGGATGGGGTATGGCTACACCTTC
CDR3 protein: CASSRMGYGYTF